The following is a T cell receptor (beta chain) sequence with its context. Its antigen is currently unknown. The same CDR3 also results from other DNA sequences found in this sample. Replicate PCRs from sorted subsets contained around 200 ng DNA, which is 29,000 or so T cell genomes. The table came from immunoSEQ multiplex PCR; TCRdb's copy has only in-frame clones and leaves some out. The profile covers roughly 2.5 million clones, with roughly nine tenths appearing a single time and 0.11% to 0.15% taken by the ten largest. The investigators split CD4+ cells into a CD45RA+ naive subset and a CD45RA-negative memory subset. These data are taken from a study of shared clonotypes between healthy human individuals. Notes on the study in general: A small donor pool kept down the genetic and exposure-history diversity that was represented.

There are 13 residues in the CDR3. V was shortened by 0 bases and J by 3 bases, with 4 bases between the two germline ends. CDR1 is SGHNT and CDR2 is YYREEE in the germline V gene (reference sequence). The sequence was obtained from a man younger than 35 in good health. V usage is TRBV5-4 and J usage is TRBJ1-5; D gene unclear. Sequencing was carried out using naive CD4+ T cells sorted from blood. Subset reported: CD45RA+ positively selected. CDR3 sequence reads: CASSLEANQPQHF. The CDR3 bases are TGTGCCAGCAGCTTGGAGGCCAATCAGCCCCAGCATTTT.